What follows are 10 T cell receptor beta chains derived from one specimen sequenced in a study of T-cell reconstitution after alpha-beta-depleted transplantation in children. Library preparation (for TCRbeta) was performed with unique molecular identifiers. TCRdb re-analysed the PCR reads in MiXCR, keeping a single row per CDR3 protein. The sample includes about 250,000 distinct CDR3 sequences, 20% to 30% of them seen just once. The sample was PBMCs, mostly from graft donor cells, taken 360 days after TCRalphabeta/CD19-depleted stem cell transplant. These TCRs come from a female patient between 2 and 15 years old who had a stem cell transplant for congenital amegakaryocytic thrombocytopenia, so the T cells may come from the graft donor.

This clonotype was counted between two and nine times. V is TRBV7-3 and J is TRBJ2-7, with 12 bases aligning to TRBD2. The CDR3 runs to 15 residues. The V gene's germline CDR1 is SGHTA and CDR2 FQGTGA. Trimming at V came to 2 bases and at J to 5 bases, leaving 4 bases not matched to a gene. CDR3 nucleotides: TGTGCCAGCAGCTTAGGGACTAGCGGGTTCGACGAGCAGTACTTC. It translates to CASSLGTSGFDEQYF.

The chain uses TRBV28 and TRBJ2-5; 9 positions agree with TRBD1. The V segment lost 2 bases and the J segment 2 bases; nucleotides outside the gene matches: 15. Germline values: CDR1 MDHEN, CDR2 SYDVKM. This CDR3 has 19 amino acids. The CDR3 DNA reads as TGTGCCAGCAGTTTACCCCGGGACAGGGAGCGGTCCGCTCAAGAGACCCAGTACTTC. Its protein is CASSLPRDRERSAQETQYF.

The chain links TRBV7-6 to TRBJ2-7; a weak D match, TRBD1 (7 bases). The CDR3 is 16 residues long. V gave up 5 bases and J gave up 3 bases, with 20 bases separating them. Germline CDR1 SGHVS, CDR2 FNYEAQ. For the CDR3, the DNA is TGTGCCAGCAGCCTAAGACAGGGAGCGGGCCTCTACGAGCAGTACTTC. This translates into CASSLRQGAGLYEQYF.

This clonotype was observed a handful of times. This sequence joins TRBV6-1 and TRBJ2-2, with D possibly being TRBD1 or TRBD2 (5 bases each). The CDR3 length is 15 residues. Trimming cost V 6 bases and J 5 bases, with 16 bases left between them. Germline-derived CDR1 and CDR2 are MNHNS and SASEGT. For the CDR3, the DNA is TGTGCCAGCAGCTTGGGGGAGAGTAGGACCGGGGAGCTGTTTTTT. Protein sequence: CASSLGESRTGELFF.

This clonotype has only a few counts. CDR3 DNA: TGCAGCGTTCTAATAAACTACGAGCAGTACTTC. Translating gives CSVLINYEQYF. The rearrangement joins TRBV29-1 to TRBJ2-7; no clear D. CDR3 length equals 11 residues. Per the germline V gene, CDR1 is SQVTM and CDR2 is ANQGSEA. V gave up 5 bases and J gave up 3 bases, with 8 bases separating them.

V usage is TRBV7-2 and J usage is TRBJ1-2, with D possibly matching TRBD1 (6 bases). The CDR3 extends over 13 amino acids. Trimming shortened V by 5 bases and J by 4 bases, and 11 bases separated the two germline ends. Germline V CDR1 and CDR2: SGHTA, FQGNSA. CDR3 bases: TGTGCCAGCAGCCCAGGGGTTCCCTATGGCTACACCTTC. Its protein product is CASSPGVPYGYTF.

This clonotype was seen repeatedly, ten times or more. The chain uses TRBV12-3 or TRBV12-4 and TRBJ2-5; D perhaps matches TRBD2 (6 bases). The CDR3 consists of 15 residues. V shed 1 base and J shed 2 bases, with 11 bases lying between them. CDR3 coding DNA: TGTGCCAGCAGTTTAGAGGGACTGCAGCAAGAGACCCAGTACTTC. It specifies CASSLEGLQQETQYF.

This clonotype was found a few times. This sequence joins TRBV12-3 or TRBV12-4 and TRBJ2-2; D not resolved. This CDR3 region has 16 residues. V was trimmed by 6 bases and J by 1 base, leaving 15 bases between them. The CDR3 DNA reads TGTGCCAGCAGCCCCGCGGTCAGGTTGAACACCGGGGAGCTGTTTTTT. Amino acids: CASSPAVRLNTGELFF.

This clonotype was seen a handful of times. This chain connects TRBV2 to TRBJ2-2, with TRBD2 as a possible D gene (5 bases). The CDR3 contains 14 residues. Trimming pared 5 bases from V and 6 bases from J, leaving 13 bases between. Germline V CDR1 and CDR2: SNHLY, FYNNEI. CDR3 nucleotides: TGTGCCAGCAGTTCCATTAACGGGGCCGGGGAGCTGTTTTTT. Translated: CASSSINGAGELFF.

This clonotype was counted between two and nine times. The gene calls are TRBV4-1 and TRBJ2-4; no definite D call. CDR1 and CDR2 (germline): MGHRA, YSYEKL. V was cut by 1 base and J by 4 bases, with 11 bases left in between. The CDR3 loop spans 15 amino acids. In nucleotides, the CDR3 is TGCGCCAGCAGCCAAGGATGGAGCGCAAAAAACATTCAGTACTTC. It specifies CASSQGWSAKNIQYF.